This entry lists 21 T cell receptor beta chains sequenced from one sample in a study of technical replicates of blood from four donors. Sequenced by immunoSEQ multiplex PCR; TCRdb stores in-frame clones only, minus some. The sample lists 15,000 to 19,000 clones, 86% occurring once. Sequencing was performed on PBMCs. These receptor sequences come from a human donor in good health.

The V call is TRBV6-5, the J call TRBJ2-1; 7 positions agree with TRBD2. This CDR3 is built from 15 residues. After removal of 5 bases from V and 6 bases from J, the junction contained 10 bases not matched to a gene. Germline assignment: CDR1 MNHEY and CDR2 SVGAGI. CDR3 coding DNA: TGTGCCAGCAGTATCTCCCGCAGCGGGATCAATGAGCAGTTCTTC. This codes for CASSISRSGINEQFF.

The chain is built from TRBV6-5 and TRBJ2-7; TRBD2 agrees at 8 bases. Looked up from germline, CDR1 is MNHEY and CDR2 is SVGAGI. V was pared by 0 bases and J by 12 bases, with 7 bases of the junction left unmatched. This CDR3 is 13 amino acids long. CDR3: CASSYSPSGSAYF. CDR3 in DNA: TGTGCCAGCAGTTACTCCCCAAGCGGGAGCGCGTACTTC.

The J gene is TRBJ2-2, the V gene TRBV18, with unresolved D. The germline V gene encodes CDR1 KGHSH and CDR2 LQKENI. CDR3 length equals 15 residues. Trimming left V 3 bases short and J 6 bases short, with 14 bases between. Here the CDR3 DNA reads TGTGCCAGCTCACCTGTACCTTCGAGCCCCGGGGAGCTGTTTTTT. Translated: CASSPVPSSPGELFF.

The rearrangement uses TRBV27 and TRBJ2-7, with 11 positions matching TRBD2. Trimming at V came to 5 bases and at J to 4 bases, leaving 4 bases not matched to a gene. This CDR3 is 14 amino acids long. From germline, CDR1 is MNHEY and CDR2 SMNVEV (reference sequence). CDR3 DNA: TGTGCCAGCAGTGTGGGACTAGCGGCGTACGAGCAGTACTTC. Translation gives CASSVGLAAYEQYF.

The chain joins TRBV6-1 to TRBJ2-7; 7 bases align to TRBD1. The V gene end was trimmed by 1 base and the J gene end by 6 bases; junction bases not matched to a gene: 6. Germline V gene sequence: CDR1 MNHNS, CDR2 SASEGT. There are 14 residues in the CDR3. CDR3: CASSEVRQGREQYF. In DNA, the CDR3 is TGTGCCAGCAGTGAAGTCCGACAGGGTCGCGAGCAGTACTTC.

V usage is TRBV27 and J usage is TRBJ2-1; D gene uncertain. Germline-derived CDR1 and CDR2 are MNHEY and SMNVEV (reference sequence). The CDR3 length is 14 residues. Between the trimmed V and J ends, which lost 1 base and 4 bases, there was a span of 8 bases. The CDR3 coding sequence is TGTGCCAGCAGTTTATATAGTAGATACAATGAGCAGTTCTTC. Amino acid sequence: CASSLYSRYNEQFF.

The chain recombines TRBV28 with TRBJ1-1, with no clear D. The germline V gene has CDR1 MDHEN and CDR2 SYDVKM. The CDR3 is 14 amino acids. V lost 6 bases, J lost 4 bases, and 15 bases lay in between. The CDR3 is CASSQPFRGTEAFF. The CDR3 DNA sequence: TGTGCCAGCAGCCAACCCTTCCGGGGCACTGAAGCTTTCTTT.

The chain links TRBV10-3 to TRBJ2-7; a weak D match, TRBD2 (7 bases). Germline values: CDR1 ENHRY, CDR2 SYGVKD. There are 13 residues in the CDR3. V was shortened by 3 bases and J by 6 bases, with 12 bases between the two germline ends. The CDR3, as DNA: TGTGCCATCAGTGAAGGGGGGGGCGGCGAGCAGTACTTC. Translated: CAISEGGGGEQYF.

This clone was seen a few times. The V call is TRBV11-2, the J call TRBJ2-7, with D possibly being TRBD1 (7 bases). The ends were cut back, 6 bases at V and 3 bases at J, with 18 bases in the middle. This CDR3 is built from 15 residues. CDR1 and CDR2 from the germline V gene are SGHAT and FQNNGV. CDR3 nucleotide sequence: TGTGCCAGCAGTTACCCTGCAGGGGGGCGCTACGAGCAGTACTTC. Its translation is CASSYPAGGRYEQYF.

The chain links TRBV7-9 to TRBJ1-1, with a possible D match to TRBD1 (6 bases). V lost 4 bases and J lost 4, with 10 bases in between. The CDR3 runs to 13 residues. Germline CDR1 SEHNR, CDR2 FQNEAQ (reference sequence). CDR3 residues: CASSSYRATEAFF. The CDR3 DNA sequence: TGTGCCAGCAGCTCGTACAGGGCCACTGAAGCTTTCTTT.

In this sample, this clone turned up a few times. V gene TRBV9 combines with J gene TRBJ1-5; perhaps TRBD1 as D (5 bases). With 3 bases removed from V and 0 bases from J, the gap between germline ends came to 19 bases. This CDR3 spans 18 amino acids. The V gene's germline CDR1 is SGDLS and CDR2 YYNGEE. This chain's CDR3 is CASSGEPFRGLSNQPQHF. Written as DNA, the CDR3 is TGTGCCAGCAGCGGAGAGCCCTTCCGGGGACTTAGCAATCAGCCCCAGCATTTT.

This chain uses TRBV4-1 with TRBJ1-5, with TRBD1 identical over 9 bases. V lost 1 base, J lost 7 bases, and 8 bases stayed unmatched. The CDR3 extends over 16 amino acids. Germline-derived CDR1 and CDR2 are MGHRA and YSYEKL. This CDR3 is CASSQGGQGTDQPQHF. CDR3 nucleotide sequence: TGCGCCAGCAGCCAAGGGGGACAGGGAACGGACCAGCCCCAGCATTTT.

This clone was found once. This chain links TRBV29-1 with TRBJ2-7; the match to TRBD2 covers 13 bases. Germline assignment: CDR1 SQVTM and CDR2 ANQGSEA. J gave up 0 bases and V 6 bases, and 5 bases lay outside the gene matches. The CDR3 contains 15 residues. The CDR3 DNA sequence: TGCAGCGTGGTGGGACTAGCGGGATCCTCCTACGAGCAGTACTTC. Its protein product is CSVVGLAGSSYEQYF.

This clone has more than one count but fewer than ten. V usage is TRBV5-8 and J usage is TRBJ1-5, with TRBD1 identical over 8 bases. The CDR3 loop spans 17 amino acids. V shed 6 bases and J 1 base; nucleotides not matched to a gene: 12. The germline V gene encodes CDR1 SGHTS and CDR2 YDEGEE. The CDR3 is CASILPRGPRSNQPQHF. The DNA for the CDR3 is TGTGCCAGCATCCTTCCCAGGGGGCCGAGAAGCAATCAGCCCCAGCATTTT.

The V call is TRBV6-5, the J call TRBJ2-1, with 9 bases matching TRBD2. The CDR3 loop spans 13 amino acids. The V gene's germline CDR1 is MNHEY and CDR2 SVGAGI. The V segment lost 8 bases and the J segment 9 bases; nucleotides outside the gene matches: 8. The CDR3 is CASGRLAGTEQFF. In DNA form, the CDR3 reads TGTGCCAGCGGCCGGCTAGCGGGAACTGAGCAGTTCTTC.

The chain joins TRBV5-6 to TRBJ2-3; 10 nucleotides agree with TRBD2. The germline gives CDR1 SGHDT, CDR2 YYEEEE. The CDR3 length is 18 residues. V lost 0 bases, J lost 1 base, and 8 bases stayed unmatched. The CDR3 coding sequence is TGTGCCAGCAGCTTGGGATCAGGGACTAGCGCCCGCACAGATACGCAGTATTTT. Translated: CASSLGSGTSARTDTQYF.

The chain is built from TRBV9 and TRBJ2-3, with D hard to call. The CDR3 spans 15 residues. Deletions cut 0 bases from V and 1 base from J, with 9 bases between. In germline, CDR1 is SGDLS, CDR2 YYNGEE. The CDR3 nucleotides read TGTGCCAGCAGCGTAGACCCGATAGGCACAGATACGCAGTATTTT. This sequence encodes CASSVDPIGTDTQYF.

This chain joins TRBV7-3 and TRBJ2-4, with TRBD2 matching over 8 bases. CDR1 is SGHTA and CDR2 is FQGTGA in the germline V gene. CDR3 length equals 16 residues. Germline trimming cut 1 base from V and 8 bases from J; bases unmatched to any gene: 10. CDR3 DNA: TGTGCCAGCAGCTTAATGGGGAGAGTCGGGGGGGACATTCAGTACTTC. As protein: CASSLMGRVGGDIQYF.

This sequence joins TRBV4-2 and TRBJ2-1; 7 bases match TRBD2. The length of the CDR3 is 16 residues. The J segment lost 2 bases and the V segment lost 0 bases, leaving 4 bases of the junction unmatched. The V gene's germline CDR1 is LGHNA and CDR2 YNFKEQ. The CDR3 is CASSQELAEPYNEQFF. The DNA of the CDR3 is TGTGCCAGCAGCCAAGAGCTAGCGGAACCCTACAATGAGCAGTTCTTC.

This clone showed up just a few times. The chain couples TRBV10-3 to TRBJ1-5, with a tentative D call TRBD1 (5 bases). The CDR3 covers 12 residues. Trimming shortened V by 6 bases and J by 5 bases, and 8 bases separated the two germline ends. Germline CDR1 reads ENHRY; CDR2 reads SYGVKD. The CDR3, as DNA: TGTGCCATCAGGGGGGAGGATCAGCCCCAGCATTTT. Its translation is CAIRGEDQPQHF.

This chain joins TRBV30 and TRBJ2-7; TRBD2 matches at 10 bases. This CDR3 spans 14 amino acids. Trimming took 1 base from V and 1 from J; bases not matched to a gene: 1. Per germline, CDR1 GTSNPN and CDR2 SVGIG (reference sequence). CDR3: CAWSASGSSYEQYF. CDR3 DNA: TGTGCCTGGAGTGCTAGCGGGAGTTCCTACGAGCAGTACTTC.